The 4 T cell receptor beta chains in this list originate from one sample, sequenced in a study of Tregs in tolerant kidney transplant recipients. Some clones are missing from TCRdb's copy, which holds only in-frame ones; the method was immunoSEQ multiplex PCR. Its table lists about 30,000 clones. The material was CD8+ T cells from blood, obtained before the transplant. The receptors were gathered from a human donor who received a combined kidney and bone marrow transplant.

CDR3 in amino acids: CASSEADAGALTYEQYF. The sequenced part of the CDR3 DNA is TGTGCCAGCAGTGAAGCGGACGCAGGGGCCCTCACCTACGAG. V is TRBV6-1 and J is TRBJ2-7; tentatively, D is TRBD1 (6 bases). Sequencing ends 3 residues short of the CDR3 end; the germline J gene provides the rest. Trimming shortened V by 0 bases and J by 2 bases, and 17 bases separated the two germline ends. CDR1 is MNHNS, CDR2 SASEGT, per germline. The CDR3 covers 17 residues.

Worth noting for this clone: The read terminates 3 residues before the CDR3 end, so the remaining end is supplied by the germline J gene. The gene calls are TRBV19 and TRBJ2-7; 7 bases line up with TRBD1. From germline, CDR1 is LNHDA and CDR2 SQIVND (reference sequence). The V segment lost 7 bases and the J segment 2 bases; nucleotides outside the gene matches: 8. The CDR3 loop spans 14 amino acids. CDR3 bases read: TGTGCCAGTATCCCTCGGGACAGACCCTACGAG. Translated, it gives CASIPRDRPYE. The complete CDR3 protein is CASIPRDRPYEQYF.

Concerning this clone itself: Read sequence stops 3 residues before the CDR3 end, and the germline J gene provides the missing end. The rearrangement links TRBV2 to TRBJ2-7; 8 nucleotides agree with TRBD1. V lost 5 bases to trimming and J lost 1 base; unmatched junction nucleotides: 1. The CDR3 loop spans 13 amino acids. Germline loops: CDR1 SNHLY, CDR2 FYNNEI. This CDR3 is CASSRQGSYEQYF. The CDR3 bases that were read are TGTGCCAGCAGTAGACAGGGGTCCTACGAG.

Of note for this clone: The observed sequence ends 3 residues before the CDR3 terminus, with the missing tail filled in from the germline J gene. The chain couples TRBV7-2 to TRBJ1-1; D is ambiguous. The CDR3 has 15 amino acids. CDR1 is SGHTA and CDR2 is FQGNSA in the germline V gene. V was pared by 2 bases and J by 0 bases, with 10 bases between. The CDR3 spells CASSLSELMNTEAFF. CDR3 DNA, as far as it was read: TGTGCCAGCAGCTTAAGCGAGCTAATGAACACTGAA.